These 24 T cell receptor beta chains were all obtained from the same sample, sequenced in a study of shared clonotypes between healthy human individuals. Selected positively for CCR7 and CD45RO-negative, naive CD8 cells excluded terminally differentiated effector memory CD45RA+ cells. Only in-frame clones appear in the TCRdb table, and some are missing; sequencing was by immunoSEQ multiplex PCR. The sample yields a few hundred thousand clones, roughly 95% seen once. Sequencing was carried out using naive CD8+ T cells sorted from blood. These TCRs come from a woman in her 30s in good health.

The V call is TRBV11-1, the J call TRBJ2-7, with a tentative D call TRBD1 (6 bases). The CDR3 length is 12 residues. CDR1 and CDR2 from the germline V gene are SGHAT and FQDESV (reference sequence). The germline V and J ends were trimmed by 5 bases and 3 bases, with 8 bases remaining between them. The CDR3, as DNA: TGTGCCAGCAGCACAGGGAACTACGAGCAGTACTTC. Translating gives CASSTGNYEQYF.

CDR3: CASSLGSERTQYF. The CDR3 nucleotides are TGTGCCAGTAGCCTCGGGTCGGAGCGGACCCAGTACTTC. The chain employs TRBV19 and TRBJ2-5; D ambiguous. The CDR3 has 13 residues. Deletions cut 6 bases from V and 7 bases from J, with 15 bases between. Germline V gene lookup returns CDR1 LNHDA and CDR2 SQIVND (reference sequence).

V gene TRBV10-2 combines with J gene TRBJ2-7; 9 bases match TRBD1. Germline V gene sequence: CDR1 WSHSY, CDR2 SAAADI. V gave up 6 bases and J gave up 6 bases; unmatched junction bases: 3. The CDR3 is 12 amino acids. The CDR3 bases are TGCGCCAGCAGGGGGGACAGGGCCGAGCAGTACTTC. Residues: CASRGDRAEQYF.

The DNA for the CDR3 is TGTGCCAGCAGCCTATCAGGGGATATCACCTACGAGCAGTACTTC. As protein: CASSLSGDITYEQYF. The chain employs TRBV2 and TRBJ2-7; D is perhaps TRBD1 (6 bases). CDR1 and CDR2 (germline): SNHLY, FYNNEI. The length of the CDR3 is 15 residues. The ends were cut back, 6 bases at V and 2 bases at J, with 17 bases in the middle.

The V and J genes are TRBV6-1 and TRBJ1-1, with no clear D. The V end was cut by 1 base, the J end by 3 bases, with 9 bases between. The CDR3 spans 14 residues. The V gene's germline CDR1 is MNHNS and CDR2 SASEGT. CDR3 in DNA: TGTGCCAGCAGTGAAGTCTTTGGTTACACTGAAGCTTTCTTT. Amino acids: CASSEVFGYTEAFF.

The rearrangement links TRBV4-1 to TRBJ2-7, with 8 positions matching TRBD1. The germline V gene encodes CDR1 MGHRA and CDR2 YSYEKL. With V trimmed by 3 bases and J by 5 bases, 9 bases remained unmatched. CDR3 length equals 15 residues. CDR3 nucleotides: TGCGCCAGCAGCCACCCCCAGGGGGCGGGCAACGAGCAGTACTTC. This codes for CASSHPQGAGNEQYF.

V and J are TRBV28 and TRBJ2-7; D is possibly TRBD1 (5 bases). Trimming left V 5 bases short and J 4 bases short, with 15 bases between. Germline-derived CDR1 and CDR2 are MDHEN and SYDVKM. The CDR3 length is 14 residues. DNA of the CDR3: TGTGCCAGCAGTCCCTCCCTCGACAGTTACGAGCAGTACTTC. Amino acids: CASSPSLDSYEQYF.

The V and J genes are TRBV11-2 and TRBJ2-3; 10 bases agree with TRBD2. The V gene end was trimmed by 0 bases and the J gene end by 4 bases; junction bases not matched to a gene: 7. CDR1 is SGHAT, CDR2 FQNNGV, per germline. The CDR3 is 17 amino acids. The CDR3 DNA is TGTGCCAGCAGCTTAGATCTTCTAGCGGGAGTGGCAGATACGCAGTATTTT. Translating gives CASSLDLLAGVADTQYF.

This chain links TRBV27 with TRBJ2-1; 7 bases are shared with TRBD1. The CDR3 spans 14 residues. Germline lookup yields CDR1 MNHEY and CDR2 SMNVEV (reference sequence). J lost 0 bases, V lost 7 bases, and 3 bases had no gene match. The CDR3 coding sequence is TGTGCCAGCACCACAGGGGCCTCCTACAATGAGCAGTTCTTC. This encodes CASTTGASYNEQFF.

The V and J genes are TRBV27 and TRBJ2-5; tentative D call: TRBD2 (6 bases). The DNA matches TRBJ2-7 better at its end, which makes the J call doubtful. CDR1 is MNHEY and CDR2 is SMNVEV in the germline V gene (reference sequence). The CDR3 is 12 amino acids. CDR3 in DNA: TGTGCCAGCAGTTTAATCGGGAGCGAGCAGTACTTC. Translation gives CASSLIGSEQYF.

The V call is TRBV27, the J call TRBJ2-7; 9 bases match TRBD2. The CDR3 spans 15 residues. The V gene's germline CDR1 is MNHEY and CDR2 SMNVEV (reference sequence). The V segment lost 4 bases and the J segment 4 bases; nucleotides outside the gene matches: 8. The CDR3 protein is CASSWAPAGGYEQYF. DNA of the CDR3: TGTGCCAGCAGTTGGGCCCCAGCGGGAGGTTACGAGCAGTACTTC.

V usage is TRBV6-5 and J usage is TRBJ1-2; the D is unclear. V lost 6 bases, J lost 6 bases, and 20 bases lay in between. Germline CDR1 and CDR2: MNHEY and SVGAGI. The CDR3 is 15 amino acids. The DNA of the CDR3 is TGTGCCAGCAGCGATACCCCGACACCCCGTCATGGCTACACCTTC. Protein sequence: CASSDTPTPRHGYTF.

V is TRBV5-1 and J is TRBJ1-1, with TRBD1 as a possible D gene (5 bases). Germline loops: CDR1 SGHRS, CDR2 YFSETQ. Between the trimmed V and J ends, which lost 4 bases and 1 base, there was a span of 14 bases. The CDR3 contains 15 residues. CDR3 protein: CASSPQSGGNTEAFF. DNA of the CDR3: TGCGCCAGCAGCCCCCAAAGTGGGGGGAACACTGAAGCTTTCTTT. Together with reference TRBV5-1 and TRBJ1-1, the CDR3 gives the full variable domain: KAGVTQTPRYLIKTRGQQVTLSCSPISGHRSVSWYQQTPGQGLQFLFEYFSETQRNKGNFPGRFSGRQFSNSRSEMNVSTLELGDSALYLCASSPQSGGNTEAFFGQGTRLTVV.

The chain employs TRBV4-1 and TRBJ2-3; D is uncertain. With 0 bases removed from V and 1 base from J, the gap between germline ends came to 11 bases. The CDR3 is made up of 16 amino acids. Germline CDR1 is MGHRA and CDR2 is YSYEKL. The chain's CDR3 is CASSQDFSYGTDTQYF. In DNA form, the CDR3 reads TGCGCCAGCAGCCAAGATTTCAGTTACGGCACAGATACGCAGTATTTT.

V is TRBV7-3 and J is TRBJ1-1; TRBD1 aligns across 7 bases. CDR1 is SGHTA, CDR2 FQGTGA, per germline. The CDR3 runs 13 residues. V shed 5 bases and J 6 bases; nucleotides not matched to a gene: 6. The DNA of the CDR3 is TGTGCCAGCAGCCAAACAGGGGACGCTGAAGCTTTCTTT. It yields the protein CASSQTGDAEAFF.

The genes are TRBV5-4 and TRBJ1-2, with D uncertain. Germline CDR1 reads SGHNT; CDR2 reads YYREEE (reference sequence). The CDR3 runs 16 residues. Trimming removed 3 bases from V and 5 bases from J, with 20 bases in between. In DNA form, the CDR3 reads TGTGCCAGCAGCTCTGGCGGGGTGCTAGCTTGGTATGGCTACACCTTC. Its translation is CASSSGGVLAWYGYTF.

The rearrangement joins TRBV28 to TRBJ2-7, with TRBD2 matching 12 bases. The CDR3 sequence is 15 residues long. V lost 4 bases to trimming and J lost 4 bases; unmatched junction nucleotides: 5. Looked up from germline, CDR1 is MDHEN and CDR2 is SYDVKM. The CDR3 reads CASSSGLAGSYEQYF. DNA for the CDR3: TGTGCCAGCAGTTCGGGACTAGCGGGTTCTTACGAGCAGTACTTC.

This rearrangement joins TRBV27 to TRBJ2-3, with 8 positions matching TRBD2. Germline CDR1 and CDR2: MNHEY and SMNVEV (reference sequence). The J segment lost 0 bases and the V segment lost 9 bases, leaving 11 bases of the junction unmatched. The CDR3 is made up of 16 amino acids. This CDR3 is CASTLLAALSTDTQYF. Here the CDR3 DNA reads TGTGCCAGTACTTTACTAGCGGCACTGAGCACAGATACGCAGTATTTT.

The V and J genes are TRBV27 and TRBJ2-7, with TRBD2 as a possible D gene (6 bases). V dropped 4 bases and J dropped 3 bases, with 16 bases sitting between them. Per the germline V gene, CDR1 is MNHEY and CDR2 is SMNVEV (reference sequence). The CDR3 is 15 amino acids. In DNA, the CDR3 is TGTGCCAGCAGTTCCTCTCCCGGGAGAGGCTACGAGCAGTACTTC. Translation: CASSSSPGRGYEQYF.

V gene TRBV19 combines with J gene TRBJ2-1, with no clear D. The germline V and J ends were trimmed by 5 bases and 0 bases, with 14 bases remaining between them. The CDR3 consists of 16 residues. Germline CDR1 is LNHDA and CDR2 is SQIVND (reference sequence). This chain's CDR3 is CASSPRPYPSYNEQFF. CDR3 coding DNA: TGTGCCAGTAGTCCACGCCCTTACCCCTCCTACAATGAGCAGTTCTTC.

The V and J genes are TRBV7-9 and TRBJ2-2; D not certain. Trimming removed 3 bases at V and 9 bases at J, with 14 bases between. The CDR3 consists of 14 residues. The germline gives CDR1 SEHNR, CDR2 FQNEAQ (reference sequence). CDR3 DNA: TGTGCCAGCAGCTTTTTTGCGGTTGACCGGGAGCTGTTTTTT. Protein: CASSFFAVDRELFF. Using reference TRBV7-9 and TRBJ2-2 for the parts outside the CDR3, the full variable domain is DTGVSQNPRHKITKRGQNVTFRCDPISEHNRLYWYRQTLGQGPEFLTYFQNEAQLEKSRLLSDRFSAERPKGSFSTLEIQRTEQGDSAMYLCASSFFAVDRELFFGEGSRLTVL.

The CDR3 is CASSVGTSVSSYEQYF. In DNA form, the CDR3 reads TGTGCCAGCAGTGTCGGGACTAGCGTCAGCTCCTACGAGCAGTACTTC. J is TRBJ2-7 and V is TRBV2; 10 bases agree with TRBD2. J gave up 0 bases and V 4 bases, and 6 bases lay outside the gene matches. Germline V gives CDR1 SNHLY, CDR2 FYNNEI. The CDR3 length is 16 residues.

A note on this clone: The sample contains more than one DNA sequence encoding this CDR3. The V gene is TRBV13, the J gene TRBJ2-7; D unresolved. The germline CDR1 and CDR2 sequences are PRHDT and FYEKMQ (reference sequence). This CDR3 has 13 amino acids. Trimming removed 1 base from V and 0 bases from J, with 4 bases in between. The CDR3: CASSLESSYEQYF. Written as DNA, the CDR3 is TGTGCCAGCAGCTTAGAGTCCTCCTACGAGCAGTACTTC.

To note about this clone: Different DNA sequences within this sample yield the same CDR3. The chain has TRBV27 and TRBJ2-1; D gene uncertain. The CDR3 sequence is 13 residues long. V was trimmed by 1 base and J by 0 bases, leaving 1 base between them. The germline CDR1 and CDR2 sequences are MNHEY and SMNVEV (reference sequence). As DNA, the CDR3 is TGTGCCAGCAGTTTATACTCCTACAATGAGCAGTTCTTC. It specifies CASSLYSYNEQFF.